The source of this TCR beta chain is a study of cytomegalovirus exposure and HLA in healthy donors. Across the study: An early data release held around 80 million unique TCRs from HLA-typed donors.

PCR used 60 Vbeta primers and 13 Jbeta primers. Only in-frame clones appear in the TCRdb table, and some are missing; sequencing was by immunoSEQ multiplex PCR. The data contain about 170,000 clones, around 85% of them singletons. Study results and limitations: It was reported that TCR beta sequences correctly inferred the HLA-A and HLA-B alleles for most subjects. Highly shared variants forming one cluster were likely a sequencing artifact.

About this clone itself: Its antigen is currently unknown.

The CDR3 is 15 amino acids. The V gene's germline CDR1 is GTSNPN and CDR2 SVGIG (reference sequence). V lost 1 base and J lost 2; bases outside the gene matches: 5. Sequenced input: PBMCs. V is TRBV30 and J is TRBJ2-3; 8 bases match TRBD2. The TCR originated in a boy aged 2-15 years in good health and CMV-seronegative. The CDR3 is CAWSGAGGPTDTQYF. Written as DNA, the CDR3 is TGTGCCTGGAGTGGGGCGGGAGGCCCCACAGATACGCAGTATTTT.